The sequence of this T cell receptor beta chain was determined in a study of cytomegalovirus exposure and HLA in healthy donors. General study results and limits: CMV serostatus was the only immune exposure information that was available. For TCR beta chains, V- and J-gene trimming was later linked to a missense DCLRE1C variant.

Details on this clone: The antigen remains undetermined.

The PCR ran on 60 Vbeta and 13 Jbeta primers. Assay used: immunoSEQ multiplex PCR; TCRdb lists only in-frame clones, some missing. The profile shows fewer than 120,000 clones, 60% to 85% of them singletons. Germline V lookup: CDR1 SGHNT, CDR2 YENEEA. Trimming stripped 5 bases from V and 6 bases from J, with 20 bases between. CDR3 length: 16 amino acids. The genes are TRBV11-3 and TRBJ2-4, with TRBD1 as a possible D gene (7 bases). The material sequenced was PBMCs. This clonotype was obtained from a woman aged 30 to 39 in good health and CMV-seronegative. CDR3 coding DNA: TGTGCCAGCAGCCCAGGGGGGCCGGGGGATGGAAACATTCAGTACTTC. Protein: CASSPGGPGDGNIQYF.